This T cell receptor (beta chain) comes out of a study of blood T cell repertoires in COVID-19. Original analysis: Nucleated cell number was recorded as an estimate derived from reference gene primer amplification. Generated by immunoSEQ multiplex PCR, the TCRdb table keeps only in-frame clones and is missing some. V, J and clone size are those of that table, while D and trimming were read from the DNA. The table shows some 29,000 clones, with more than 80% occurring only once. V lost 4 bases to trimming and J lost 6 bases; unmatched junction nucleotides: 11. CDR1 is MGHDK and CDR2 is SYGVNS in the germline V gene. The length of the CDR3 is 16 residues.

This sequence joins TRBV25-1 and TRBJ2-3, with 9 bases aligning to TRBD1. The origin of this receptor is a human donor in a cohort sampled during active COVID-19. Sequencing was carried out using peripheral blood. CDR3 residues: CASSAISGTGTDTQYF. DNA for the CDR3: TGTGCCAGCAGTGCCATCTCCGGGACAGGGACGGATACGCAGTATTTT.